The present TCR beta chain was sequenced within a study of blood T cell repertoires in COVID-19. Whole-study context: Samples of COVID-19 (acute and convalescent) were obtained from the United States, Italy and Spain. PBMCs, B-cell-depleted T cells, or T cells provided the cDNA or gDNA that made up the material.

TCRdb keeps only in-frame clones here, not all; method: immunoSEQ multiplex PCR. The sample holds fewer than 200,000 clones, around 89% seen once. The V end was cut by 2 bases, the J end by 4 bases, with 15 bases between. The CDR3 length is 16 residues. Germline-derived CDR1 and CDR2 are WNHNN and SYGVQD (reference sequence). Sequenced sample: peripheral blood. The TCR was taken from a man between 18 and 35 years old who had recovered from COVID-19. The chain has TRBV10-1 and TRBJ1-5; D ambiguous. CDR3 nucleotides: TGCGCCAGCAGTGAGATCGTCGGGAACGAAAATCAGCCCCAGCATTTT. Its translation: CASSEIVGNENQPQHF.